This paragraph reports one T cell receptor (beta chain). As yet, its antigen is unknown. These data are taken from a study of cytomegalovirus exposure and HLA in healthy donors. PCR used 60 Vbeta primers and 13 Jbeta primers. Sequencing was performed with immunoSEQ multiplex PCR; in TCRdb, only in-frame clones are kept and a portion is missing. The sample contains under 200,000 clones, roughly 84% of which appear only once. Study findings and constraints: 150 or so TCR beta chains were listed as cytomegalovirus-associated. In all likelihood, a cluster of highly shared sequence variants was a sequencing artifact.

Looked up from germline, CDR1 is MGHRA and CDR2 is YSYEKL. The length of the CDR3 is 14 residues. V lost 4 bases to trimming and J lost 6 bases; unmatched junction nucleotides: 8. Sequencing used PBMCs. The TCR originated in a boy aged 2 to 9 in good health and CMV-seronegative. The genes are TRBV4-1 and TRBJ2-7, with 8 bases lining up with TRBD2. In DNA, the CDR3 is TGCGCCAGCAGCCTCCAAGGACTAGCAGCCGAGCAGTACTTC. It encodes CASSLQGLAAEQYF.